Shown below are 5 T cell receptor beta chains from a single sample sequenced in a study of tumor and adjacent non-tumor tissue in lung cancer. RNA was extracted from bulk tissue without any cell sorting. The normal lung tissue was taken more than 3 cm from the tumor edge. The library came from three nested PCR rounds adapted from ARM-PCR protocols. MiXCR, applied by TCRdb to the multiplex PCR reads, yields one record per CDR3 protein. The sample consists of fewer than 55,000 distinct CDR3 sequences, roughly two thirds of them appearing once. Sequencing was done on a sample of distant non-tumor lung tissue. The receptors derive from a woman aged 35 to 49 with non-small cell lung cancer.

The chain combines TRBV29-1 with TRBJ1-3, with TRBD1 as a possible D gene (5 bases). The CDR3 runs 15 residues. The V and J ends lost 0 bases and 3 bases respectively, with 12 bases between them. Germline loops: CDR1 SQVTM, CDR2 ANQGSEA. CDR3 in amino acids: CSVEDRGGIGNTIYF. The CDR3 nucleotides are TGCAGCGTTGAAGATCGGGGGGGAATTGGAAACACCATATATTTT.

This clonotype came up a few times. V is TRBV9 and J is TRBJ2-3; TRBD2 aligns across 13 bases. J was trimmed by 4 bases and V by 7 bases; bases with no gene match: 18. The germline CDR1 and CDR2 sequences are SGDLS and YYNGEE. This CDR3 comprises 19 residues. The CDR3 reads CASSRPGLAGLSGADTQYF. The CDR3 nucleotides read TGTGCCAGCTCTCGGCCGGGACTAGCGGGACTGAGTGGTGCAGATACGCAGTATTTT.

The gene calls are TRBV4-2 and TRBJ2-7; TRBD2 matches 10 bases. CDR3 size: 16 residues. J gave up 2 bases and V 6 bases, and 10 bases lay outside the gene matches. The germline V gene has CDR1 LGHNA and CDR2 YNFKEQ. The CDR3 nucleotides are TGTGCCAGCAGGCAGGGGTCTAGCGGGGGAGCCTACGAGCAGTACGTC. It translates to CASRQGSSGGAYEQYV.

As for this clonotype: Germline is not matched at one junction end, which may reflect a read error. V usage is TRBV5-1 and J usage is TRBJ2-3; D gene unclear. Per germline, CDR1 SGHRS and CDR2 YFSETQ. This CDR3 has 13 residues. The CDR3 loop reads CASSAFWKDTQYF. The CDR3 bases are TGCGCCAGCAGCGCGTTCTGGAAAGATACACAGTATTTT. The full variable domain, with the rest looked up from reference TRBV5-1 and TRBJ2-3, is KAGVTQTPRYLIKTRGQQVTLSCSPISGHRSVSWYQQTPGQGLQFLFEYFSETQRNKGNFPGRFSGRQFSNSRSEMNVSTLELGDSALYLCASSAFWKDTQYFGPGTRLTVL.

This clonotype has only a few counts. The rearrangement links TRBV10-3 to TRBJ1-1, with unresolved D. This CDR3 region has 13 residues. Trimming cost V 11 bases and J 7 bases, with 20 bases left between them. Germline V gives CDR1 ENHRY, CDR2 SYGVKD. CDR3 protein: CAASRQQNVEAFF. As DNA, the CDR3 is TGTGCCGCCTCTAGGCAGCAGAACGTTGAAGCTTTCTTT.